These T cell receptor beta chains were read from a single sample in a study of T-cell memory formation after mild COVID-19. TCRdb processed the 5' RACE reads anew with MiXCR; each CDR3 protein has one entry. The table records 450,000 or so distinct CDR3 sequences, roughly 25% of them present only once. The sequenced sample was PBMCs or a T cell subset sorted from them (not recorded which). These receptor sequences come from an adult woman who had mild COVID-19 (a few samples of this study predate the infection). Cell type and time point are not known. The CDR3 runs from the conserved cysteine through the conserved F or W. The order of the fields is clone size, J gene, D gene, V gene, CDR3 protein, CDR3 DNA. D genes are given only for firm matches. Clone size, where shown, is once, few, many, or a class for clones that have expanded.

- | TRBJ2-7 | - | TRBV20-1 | CSARDDQGSGMF | TGCAGTGCTAGAGATGATCAGGGGAGTGGAATGTTC
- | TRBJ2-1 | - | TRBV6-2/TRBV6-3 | CASSRWLDEQFF | TGTGCCAGCAGCCGGTGGCTAGATGAGCAGTTCTTC
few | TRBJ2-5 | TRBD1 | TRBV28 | CASSLLETGVETQYF | TGTGCCAGCAGTCTCCTTGAGACAGGGGTCGAGACCCAGTACTTC
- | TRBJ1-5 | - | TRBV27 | CASSRLSGNLQPQHF | TGTGCCAGCAGCCGACTTTCGGGGAATCTTCAGCCCCAGCATTTT
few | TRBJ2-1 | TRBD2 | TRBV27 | CASSPEGTSGDNEQFF | TGTGCCAGCAGTCCGGAAGGGACTAGCGGGGACAATGAGCAGTTCTTC
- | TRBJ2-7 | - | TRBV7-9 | CASSLVAGASEQYF | TGTGCCAGCAGCTTAGTCGCAGGGGCGAGTGAGCAGTACTTC
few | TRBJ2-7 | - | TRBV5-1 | CASSLAATPYEQYF | TGCGCCAGCAGCTTGGCGGCGACGCCCTACGAGCAGTACTTC
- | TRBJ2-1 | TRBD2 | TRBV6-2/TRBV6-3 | CASSHLAVYNEQFF | TGTGCCAGCAGCCACCTAGCGGTCTACAATGAGCAGTTCTTC
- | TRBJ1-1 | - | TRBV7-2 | CASSFWGAVNTEAFF | TGTGCCAGCAGCTTTTGGGGGGCCGTGAACACTGAAGCTTTCTTT
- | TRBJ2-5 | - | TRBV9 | CASSVAGQETQYF | TGTGCCAGCAGCGTTGCGGGACAAGAGACCCAGTACTTC
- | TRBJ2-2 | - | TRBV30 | CAWKAPWLQTGELFF | TGTGCCTGGAAAGCCCCGTGGCTACAAACCGGGGAGCTGTTTTTT
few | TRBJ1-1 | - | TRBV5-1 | CASSVDIRTEAFF | TGCGCCAGCAGCGTGGACATTCGCACTGAAGCTTTCTTT
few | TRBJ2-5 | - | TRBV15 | CATLRWQGETQYF | TGTGCCACATTACGATGGCAGGGAGAGACCCAGTACTTC
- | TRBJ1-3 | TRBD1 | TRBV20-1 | CSAPDRSGNTIYF | TGCAGTGCTCCGGACAGGTCTGGAAACACCATATATTTT
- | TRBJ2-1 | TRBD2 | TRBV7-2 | CASRPPRLAGGYNEQFF | TGTGCCAGCAGACCTCCACGACTAGCGGGGGGATACAATGAGCAGTTCTTC
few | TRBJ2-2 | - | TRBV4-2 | CASSQESAGTGELFF | TGTGCCAGCAGCCAAGAGAGTGCCGGCACCGGGGAGCTGTTTTTT
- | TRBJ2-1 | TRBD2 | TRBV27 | CASSPGTSGYTEQFF | TGTGCCAGCAGTCCCGGGACTAGCGGGTACACGGAGCAGTTCTTC
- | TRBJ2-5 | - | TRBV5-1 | CASSLAGGRRETQYF | TGCGCCAGCAGCTTGGCGGGGGGCCGTAGGGAGACCCAGTACTTC
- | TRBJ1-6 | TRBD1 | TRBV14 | CASSRGTGSLPLHF | TGTGCCAGCAGCCGCGGGACAGGGTCCTTACCCCTCCACTTT
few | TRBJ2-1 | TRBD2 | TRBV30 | CAWSSPGREVIDEQFF | TGTGCCTGGAGTTCACCGGGACGGGAGGTAATAGATGAGCAGTTCTTC
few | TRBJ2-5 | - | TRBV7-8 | CASSYPGSQYF | TGTGCCAGCAGCTACCCGGGATCCCAGTACTTC
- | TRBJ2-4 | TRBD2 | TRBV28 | CASTPLTSGRRNIQYF | TGTGCCAGCACCCCATTGACTAGCGGGAGGAGGAACATTCAGTACTTC
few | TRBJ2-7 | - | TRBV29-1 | CSVAPARGDYEQYF | TGCAGCGTTGCCCCGGCCAGGGGAGACTACGAGCAGTACTTC
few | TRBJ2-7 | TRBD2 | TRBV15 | CATSREVASGSYEQYF | TGTGCCACCAGCAGAGAAGTGGCTAGCGGGAGCTACGAGCAGTACTTC
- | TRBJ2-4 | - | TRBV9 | CASSDNPNIQYF | TGTGCCAGCAGCGACAACCCAAACATTCAGTACTTC
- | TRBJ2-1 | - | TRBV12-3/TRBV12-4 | CASSLWLGEQFF | TGTGCCAGCAGTTTGTGGCTTGGAGAGCAGTTCTTC
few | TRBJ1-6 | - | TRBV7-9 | CASSLTQGNSPLHF | TGTGCCAGCAGCTTAACGCAGGGAAATTCACCCCTCCACTTT
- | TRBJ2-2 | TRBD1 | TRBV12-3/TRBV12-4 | CASTHLGTDNTGELFF | TGTGCCAGCACCCACCTCGGGACAGATAACACCGGGGAGCTGTTTTTT
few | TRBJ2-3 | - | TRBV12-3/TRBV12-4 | CASSLNLPTDTQYF | TGTGCCAGCAGTTTGAACTTACCGACGGATACGCAGTATTTT
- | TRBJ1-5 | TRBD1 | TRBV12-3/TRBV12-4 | CASSRADRDRNQPQHF | TGTGCCAGCAGCCGAGCAGACAGGGATCGCAATCAGCCCCAGCATTTT
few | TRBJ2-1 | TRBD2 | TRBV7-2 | CASTTTGTSGPNEQFF | TGTGCCAGCACGACTACCGGGACTAGCGGGCCCAATGAGCAGTTCTTC
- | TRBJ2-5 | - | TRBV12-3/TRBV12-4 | CASQGGPGETQYF | TGTGCCAGCCAGGGGGGACCAGGGGAGACCCAGTACTTC
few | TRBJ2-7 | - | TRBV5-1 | CASSLESQTFRRYF | TGCGCCAGCAGCTTGGAGTCCCAGACATTCCGTCGGTACTTC
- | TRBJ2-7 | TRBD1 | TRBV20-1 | CSARDLGTDVYEQYF | TGCAGTGCTAGAGATTTGGGGACAGACGTCTACGAGCAGTACTTC
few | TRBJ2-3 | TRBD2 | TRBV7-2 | CASSMTSGSYTDTQYF | TGTGCCAGCAGCATGACTAGCGGCAGTTACACAGATACGCAGTATTTT
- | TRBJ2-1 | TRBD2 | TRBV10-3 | CAISEGTSGPYNEQFF | TGTGCCATCAGTGAGGGTACTAGCGGACCCTACAATGAGCAGTTCTTC
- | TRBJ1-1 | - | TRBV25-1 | CASSDLEGGTEAFF | TGTGCCAGCAGTGACCTTGAGGGGGGCACTGAAGCTTTCTTT
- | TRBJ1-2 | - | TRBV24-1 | CATSERGRNYGYTF | TGTGCCACCAGTGAACGCGGACGGAACTATGGCTACACCTTC
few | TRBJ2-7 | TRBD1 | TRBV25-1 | CASSPPSGTGGYEQYF | TGTGCCAGCAGTCCCCCCTCTGGGACAGGGGGCTACGAGCAGTACTTC
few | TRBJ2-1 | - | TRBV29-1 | CSAMSLGSYNEQFF | TGCAGCGCCATGAGCTTGGGCTCCTACAATGAGCAGTTCTTC
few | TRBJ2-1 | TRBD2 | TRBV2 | CASSEEGTRSNEQFF | TGTGCCAGCAGTGAAGAAGGGACTAGATCCAATGAGCAGTTCTTC